This is a list of T cell receptor beta chains from one sample in a study of CD4+ T cells in melanoma. Sequencing used immunoSEQ multiplex PCR; TCRdb keeps in-frame clones, though not all of them. In the table there are 18,000 or so clones, under 90% of which are singletons. The specimen was cells from a culture (not recorded whether cultured in vitro). These receptor sequences come from a human donor with melanoma. Both conserved end residues are part of each CDR3. The order of the fields is J gene, D gene, clone size, V gene, CDR3 DNA, CDR3 protein. The D gene is left open where the match is weak. Clone size is given for some rows only: seen once, a few or many times, or a class if the clone is expanded.

TRBJ1-3	NA	few	TRBV7-2	TGTGCCAGCAGCCCCGGGCCCAGCAACACCATATATTTT	CASSPGPSNTIYF
TRBJ1-2	NA	NA	TRBV6-1	TGTGCCAGCAGTGATACGGGTGACTATGGCTACACCTTC	CASSDTGDYGYTF
TRBJ2-2	NA	NA	TRBV7-9	TGTGCCAGCAGCGCGCGGACAGTGAACACCGGGGAGCTGTTTTTT	CASSARTVNTGELFF
TRBJ1-2	NA	NA	TRBV18	TGTGCCAGCTCACCCTACAGAAACTATGGCTACACCTTC	CASSPYRNYGYTF
TRBJ2-2	TRBD2	NA	TRBV7-3	TGTGCCAGCAGCCAAGGGACTAGCGGGGCCCGCGACACCGGGGAGCTGTTTTTT	CASSQGTSGARDTGELFF
TRBJ2-3	TRBD2	few	TRBV4-2	TGTGCCAGCAGCCAAGTCTTAGCGGGGGGGCCAGATACGCAGTATTTT	CASSQVLAGGPDTQYF
TRBJ1-5	NA	NA	TRBV4-1	TGCGCCAGCAGCCAAAGGGGGACACCCCCCAATCAGCCCCAGCATTTT	CASSQRGTPPNQPQHF
TRBJ2-2	TRBD1	NA	TRBV5-4	TGTGCCAGCAGTTCAAACAGGGGGCCCGGGGAGCTGTTTTTT	CASSSNRGPGELFF
TRBJ1-2	TRBD1	NA	TRBV27	TGTGCCAGCAGCGGGTACAGGGGCGGCTACACCTTC	CASSGYRGGYTF
TRBJ2-2	NA	NA	TRBV7-6	TGTGCCAGCAGCTTAGTCGGTCCAACGCGGGGGCCCGGTGGGACCGGGGAGCTGTTTTTT	CASSLVGPTRGPGGTGELFF
TRBJ1-1	NA	once	TRBV6-6	TGTGCCAGCAGTTACGGGTACCGGGATACTGAAGCTTTCTTT	CASSYGYRDTEAFF
TRBJ2-5	NA	once	TRBV4-2	TGTGCCAGCAGCCAAGCCCCGTGGGAGACCCAGTACTTC	CASSQAPWETQYF
TRBJ2-1	NA	NA	TRBV30	TGTGCCTGGGCGGGGACATTCAATGAGCAGTTCTTC	CAWAGTFNEQFF
TRBJ1-1	TRBD1	NA	TRBV7-8	TGTGCCAGCAGCTTAGCGGGACAGCTGAACACTGAAGCTTTCTTT	CASSLAGQLNTEAFF
TRBJ1-2	NA	NA	TRBV6-1	TGTGCCAGCAGGCCCATGGAGGCGTTCGATGGCTACACCTTC	CASRPMEAFDGYTF
TRBJ1-6	TRBD1	NA	TRBV19	TGTGCCAGTAGTATTTCGGGACAGATCAATTCACCCCTCCACTTT	CASSISGQINSPLHF
TRBJ1-2	NA	NA	TRBV9	TGTGCCAGCAGCCTCAATCCCAACAACTATGGCTACACCTTC	CASSLNPNNYGYTF
TRBJ2-7	TRBD1	NA	TRBV5-8	TGTGCCAGCAGCTTGCCGACAGGGGATAGGTACGAGCAGTACTTC	CASSLPTGDRYEQYF
TRBJ2-3	NA	NA	TRBV2	TGTGCCAGCAAGTATGTGTCAGGGAGAGCAGATACGCAGTATTTT	CASKYVSGRADTQYF
TRBJ2-1	NA	NA	TRBV7-8	TGTGCCAGCAGCGCCCAGATCTACAATGAGCAGTTCTTC	CASSAQIYNEQFF
TRBJ1-6	NA	NA	TRBV7-3	TGTGCCAGCAGCTCCGGGACGCGTAATTCACCCCTCCACTTT	CASSSGTRNSPLHF
TRBJ2-1	TRBD2	NA	TRBV30	TGTGCCTGGAGTGTAAGTTCGGGGGGTGAGCAGTTCTTC	CAWSVSSGGEQFF
TRBJ2-1	NA	few	TRBV27	TGTGCCAGCAGTGCCCGGGACGGGGTCAATGAGCAGTTCTTC	CASSARDGVNEQFF
TRBJ1-2	NA	NA	TRBV7-9	TGTGCCAGCAGCTTAGTGGGGGCCGTTGGCTACACCTTC	CASSLVGAVGYTF
TRBJ2-5	NA	NA	TRBV4-1	TGCGCCAGCAGCCCCCTCTTGCTGCGATCTCAAGAGACCCAGTACTTC	CASSPLLLRSQETQYF
TRBJ1-2	NA	NA	TRBV18	TGTGCCAGCTCACCCGACAGCCTCACGAACTATGGCTACACCTTC	CASSPDSLTNYGYTF
TRBJ2-4	NA	NA	TRBV6-1	TGTGCCAGCAGCCCTAACTTACTAGCCAAAAACATTCAGTACTTC	CASSPNLLAKNIQYF
TRBJ2-1	TRBD1	NA	TRBV30	TGTGCCTGGAGCAACTACAGGGGGCTGGGCCCGGATGAGCAGTTCTTC	CAWSNYRGLGPDEQFF
TRBJ1-6	TRBD1	NA	TRBV11-3	TGTGCCAGCATCCGACAGGGCGATTGTCTGAATTCACCCCTCCACTTT	CASIRQGDCLNSPLHF
TRBJ2-7	TRBD1	NA	TRBV5-1	TGCGCCAGCAGCACCGGGACAGGGATTGTCTACGAGCAGTACTTC	CASSTGTGIVYEQYF
TRBJ2-7	TRBD1	NA	TRBV5-1	TGCGCCAGCGCCTGGGGGACAGGGGGCGTCGAGCAGTACTTC	CASAWGTGGVEQYF
TRBJ1-6	NA	NA	TRBV2	TGTGCCAGTCACAGTGGGGTCAATTCACCCCTCCACTTT	CASHSGVNSPLHF
TRBJ2-2	NA	NA	TRBV5-6	TGTGCCAGCAGCCCGGGTCCACGGGACACCGGGGAGCTGTTTTTT	CASSPGPRDTGELFF
TRBJ2-5	TRBD1	NA	TRBV5-1	TGCGCCAGCAGCTTAAACAGGGGGCAAGAGACCCAGTACTTC	CASSLNRGQETQYF
TRBJ1-5	NA	NA	TRBV2	TGTGCCAGCAGAGAGACAGACCAGAGCAATCAGCCCCAGCATTTT	CASRETDQSNQPQHF
TRBJ2-7	NA	NA	TRBV7-9	TGTGCCAGCAGCTTAGCCCAGGGTGGGATCCACGAGCAGTACTTC	CASSLAQGGIHEQYF
TRBJ2-5	NA	NA	TRBV7-2	TGTGCCAGCAGCTACCGAGGCGGGCGTGAAGAGACCCAGTACTTC	CASSYRGGREETQYF
TRBJ2-3	NA	NA	TRBV5-1	TGCGCCAGCAGCTTGCAGAGTACAGATACGCAGTATTTT	CASSLQSTDTQYF
TRBJ1-1	NA	NA	TRBV4-1	TGCGCCAGCAGATCAGTAGGCAGCCAGAACACTGAAGCTTTCTTT	CASRSVGSQNTEAFF
TRBJ1-1	NA	once	TRBV29-1	TGCAGCGTTGAGATAGTACAGAGAAACACTGAAGCTTTCTTT	CSVEIVQRNTEAFF
TRBJ1-5	NA	NA	TRBV2	TGTGCCAGCAGTGATTACAGGGAGGGTCAGCCCCAGCATTTT	CASSDYREGQPQHF
TRBJ1-6	NA	NA	TRBV27	TGTGCCAGCAGTTTCTTCCGACGGGAATATAATTCACCCCTCCACTTT	CASSFFRREYNSPLHF
TRBJ2-2	NA	once	TRBV7-3	TGTGCCAGCAGTACAGGGAACACCGGGGAGCTGTTTTTT	CASSTGNTGELFF
TRBJ2-5	NA	NA	TRBV6-5	TGTGCCAGCGGGAGGACCGCTAAAGAGACCCAGTACTTC	CASGRTAKETQYF
TRBJ1-2	NA	NA	TRBV6-6	TGTGCCAGCACTAACGGAGGAGGGGTAGGCGGCTACACCTTC	CASTNGGGVGGYTF
TRBJ1-3	NA	once	TRBV5-6	TGTGCCAGCAGCTTAGGCACCAGCTCTGGAAACACCATATATTTT	CASSLGTSSGNTIYF